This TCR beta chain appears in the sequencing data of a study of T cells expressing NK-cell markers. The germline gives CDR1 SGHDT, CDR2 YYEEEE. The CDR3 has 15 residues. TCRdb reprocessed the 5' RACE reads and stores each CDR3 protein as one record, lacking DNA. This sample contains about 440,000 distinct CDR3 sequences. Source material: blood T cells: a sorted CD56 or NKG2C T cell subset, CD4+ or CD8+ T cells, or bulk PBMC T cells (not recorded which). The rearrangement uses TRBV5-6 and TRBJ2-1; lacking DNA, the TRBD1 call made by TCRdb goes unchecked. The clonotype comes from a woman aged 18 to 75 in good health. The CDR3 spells CASSRMGTVSDEQFF.